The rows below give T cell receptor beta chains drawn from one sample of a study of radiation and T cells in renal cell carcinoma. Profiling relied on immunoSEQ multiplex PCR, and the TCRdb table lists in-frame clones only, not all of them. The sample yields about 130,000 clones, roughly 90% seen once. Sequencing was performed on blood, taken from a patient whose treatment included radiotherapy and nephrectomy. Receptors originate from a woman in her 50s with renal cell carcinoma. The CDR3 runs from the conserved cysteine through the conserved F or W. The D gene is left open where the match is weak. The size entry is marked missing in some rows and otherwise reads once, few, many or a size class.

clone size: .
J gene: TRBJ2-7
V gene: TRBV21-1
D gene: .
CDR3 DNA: TGTGCCAGCAGCAAAAGAAGGCAGTCCTACGAGCAGTACTTC
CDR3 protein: CASSKRRQSYEQYF

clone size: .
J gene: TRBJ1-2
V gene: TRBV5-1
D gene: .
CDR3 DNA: TGCGCCAGCAGCTTGGGCAGTGGGAACTATGGCTACACCTTC
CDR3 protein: CASSLGSGNYGYTF

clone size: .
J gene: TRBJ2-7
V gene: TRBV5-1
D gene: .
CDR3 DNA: TGCGCCAGCAGTTTGGGACCGGACCCCAGATCCTACGAGCAGTACTTC
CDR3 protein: CASSLGPDPRSYEQYF

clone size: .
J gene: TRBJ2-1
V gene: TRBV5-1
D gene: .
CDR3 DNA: TGCGCCAGCAGCTTAGCCATCCTTAGCAATGAGCAGTTCTTC
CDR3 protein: CASSLAILSNEQFF

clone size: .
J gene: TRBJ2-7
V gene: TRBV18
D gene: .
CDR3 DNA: TGTGCCAGCTCACCACCTACCCGGACAGCTCGTATCCGCTACGAGCAGTACTTC
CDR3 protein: CASSPPTRTARIRYEQYF

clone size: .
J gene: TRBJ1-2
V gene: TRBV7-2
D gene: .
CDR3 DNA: TGTGCCAGCAGCTTAGGAGTGGCCACCAACTATGGCTACACCTTC
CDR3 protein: CASSLGVATNYGYTF

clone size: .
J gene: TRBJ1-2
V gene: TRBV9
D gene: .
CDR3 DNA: TGTGCCAGCACCTACGAGGGAGGGAATGGCTACACCTTC
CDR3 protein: CASTYEGGNGYTF

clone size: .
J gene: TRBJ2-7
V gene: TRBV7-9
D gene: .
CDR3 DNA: TGTGCCAGCAGCGGCCGGGACACCGGGGGATACGAGCAGTACTTC
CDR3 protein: CASSGRDTGGYEQYF

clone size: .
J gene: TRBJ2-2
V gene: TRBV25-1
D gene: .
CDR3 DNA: TGTGCCAGCAGTGGTCCGACAGACACCGGGGAGCTGTTTTTT
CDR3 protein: CASSGPTDTGELFF

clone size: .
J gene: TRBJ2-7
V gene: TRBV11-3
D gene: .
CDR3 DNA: TGTGCCAGCAGCCCGACAGTAGGAGGCGAGCAGTACTTC
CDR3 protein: CASSPTVGGEQYF

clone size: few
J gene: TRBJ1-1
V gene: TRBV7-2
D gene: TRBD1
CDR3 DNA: TGTGCCAGCAGCTTCGTGACAGGGGGCGAGAAAGCTTTCTTT
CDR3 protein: CASSFVTGGEKAFF

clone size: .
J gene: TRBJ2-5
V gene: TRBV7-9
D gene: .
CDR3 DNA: TGTGCCAGCAGCCAGTGGGGGGCCGGGGAGACCCAGTACTTC
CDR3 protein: CASSQWGAGETQYF

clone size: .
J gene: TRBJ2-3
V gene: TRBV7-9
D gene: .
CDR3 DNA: TGTGCCAGCAGCGCCCTTGGGACAGATACGCAGTATTTT
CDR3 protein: CASSALGTDTQYF

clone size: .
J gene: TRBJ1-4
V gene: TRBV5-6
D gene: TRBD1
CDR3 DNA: TGTGCCAGCAGCTCCCACGGGAAACAGGGGGCGAGTGAAAAACTGTTTTTT
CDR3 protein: CASSSHGKQGASEKLFF

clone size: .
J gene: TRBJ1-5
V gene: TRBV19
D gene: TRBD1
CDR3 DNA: TGTGCCAGTAGTGATACGGACAGGGGATCTTCCCAGCCCCAGCATTTT
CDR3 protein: CASSDTDRGSSQPQHF

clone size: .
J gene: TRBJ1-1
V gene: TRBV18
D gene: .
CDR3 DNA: TGTGCCAGCTCACCACCTGAGGGGACCACTGAAGCTTTCTTT
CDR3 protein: CASSPPEGTTEAFF

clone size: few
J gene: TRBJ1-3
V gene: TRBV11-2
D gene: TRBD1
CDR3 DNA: TGTGCCAGCAGTCGGGACAGGGCTGGAAACACCATATATTTT
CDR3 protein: CASSRDRAGNTIYF

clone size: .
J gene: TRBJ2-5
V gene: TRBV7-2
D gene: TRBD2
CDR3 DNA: TGTGCCAGCAGCCTGTCGAGGACTAGGGGCGAGACCCAGTACTTC
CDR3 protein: CASSLSRTRGETQYF

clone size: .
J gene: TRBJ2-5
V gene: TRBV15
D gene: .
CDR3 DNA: TGTGCCACCAGCAGAGAAGGTTTGGCGGGGGCAACGGGGGAGACCCAGTACTTC
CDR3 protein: CATSREGLAGATGETQYF

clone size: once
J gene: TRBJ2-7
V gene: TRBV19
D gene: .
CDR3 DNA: TGTGCCAGTAGTATAAGCCACGGAGGGCAGAGCTCCTACGAGCAGTACTTC
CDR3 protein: CASSISHGGQSSYEQYF

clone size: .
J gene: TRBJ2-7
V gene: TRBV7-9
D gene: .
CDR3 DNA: TGTGCCAGCAGCGCCGACAGTCCTGCCTACGAGCAGTACTTC
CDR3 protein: CASSADSPAYEQYF

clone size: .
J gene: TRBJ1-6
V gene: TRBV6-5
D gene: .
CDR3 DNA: TGTGCCAGCAGTTACGAGGCAGATCCTAATTCACCCCTCCACTTT
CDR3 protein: CASSYEADPNSPLHF

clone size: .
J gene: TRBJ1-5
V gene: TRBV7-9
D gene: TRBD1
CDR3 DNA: TGTGCCAGCAGCTACTCCGGGACAGGGCTTTCTTATAGCAATCAGCCCCAGCATTTT
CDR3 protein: CASSYSGTGLSYSNQPQHF

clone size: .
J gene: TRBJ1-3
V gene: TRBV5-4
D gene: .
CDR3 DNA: TGTGCCAGCAACGAGGCAGGGGGAAACACCATATATTTT
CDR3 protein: CASNEAGGNTIYF

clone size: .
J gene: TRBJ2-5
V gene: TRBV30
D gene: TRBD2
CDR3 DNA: TGTGCCTGGAGTCGCACGGCCGGGAGGGAGACCCAGTACTTC
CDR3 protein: CAWSRTAGRETQYF

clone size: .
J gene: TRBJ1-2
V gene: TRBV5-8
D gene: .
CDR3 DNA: TGTGCCAGCAGCTTAACAGGGCAGGCCTATGGCTACACCTTC
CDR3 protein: CASSLTGQAYGYTF

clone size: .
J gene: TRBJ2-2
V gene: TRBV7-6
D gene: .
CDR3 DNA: TGTGCCAGCAGCTCAACGGTCGGGGCCACGAGGACCGGGGAGCTGTTTTTT
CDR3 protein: CASSSTVGATRTGELFF

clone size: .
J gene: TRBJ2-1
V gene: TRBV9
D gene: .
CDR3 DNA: TGTGCCAGCAGCGTAGCTGTGGGGGGGCCCTACAATGAGCAGTTCTTC
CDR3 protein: CASSVAVGGPYNEQFF

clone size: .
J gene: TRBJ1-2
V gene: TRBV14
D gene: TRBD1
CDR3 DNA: TGTGCCAGCAGCCCGGGACAGGGCTATGGCTACACCTTC
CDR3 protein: CASSPGQGYGYTF